This TCR beta chain originates from a study of T cells expressing NK-cell markers (dated by TCRdb to between 2020 and 2021). Background for the entire study: In sorted CD3+CD56+NKG2C+, CD3+CD56+NKG2C- and CD3+CD56-NKG2C+ T-cell subsets from 7 to 9 donors, TCR beta-chain repertoires were profiled. Among the eight sequenced donors, only one was HCMV-seronegative, while the other seven were HCMV-seropositive. The eight sequenced donors were randomly selected healthy volunteers, three men and five women. Illumina HiSeq 2000/2500, MiSeq or NextSeq was used to sequence libraries as 2 x 150 bp reads. What the authors observed across the whole study: For over five donors, the dominant CD3+CD56+NKG2C+ clonotypes were among the top 10 CD8+ clonotypes and accounted for 1.0-7.0% of CD8+ T cells. Those dominant clonotypes were again the most abundant among CD3+CD56-NKG2C+ cells in a few donors, at about 28.3-60.1%. Whether the expanded NKG2C-expressing T cell clones were specific for HCMV antigens remained unclear.

To determine HCMV serostatus, a commercial ELISA kit was used to detect HCMV-specific IgG in serum. Ficoll density gradient centrifugation was used to isolate peripheral blood mononuclear cells from blood. For this clonotype: No cognate antigen has been identified for it.

As encoded in the germline V gene, CDR1 is SGHRS while CDR2 is YFSETQ. The CDR3, from cysteine to phenylalanine, totals 13 residues. A DNA sequence was not provided. The reads were generated on an Illumina HiSeq 2000. TCR beta cDNA libraries were prepared using 5'RACE template switching, which introduced a universal primer site and unique molecular identifiers. cDNA synthesis was primed from the TCR beta constant segment and was followed by two successive PCR amplification steps. Per the original workflow: MIGEC handled demultiplexing of the reads and grouping by UMI, while MiTCR was used to assemble and quantify clonotypes. To exclude erroneous sequences, only TCR cDNA sequences supported by at least two reads were retained. The tcR package was used for downstream repertoire analysis, with clonotypes matched between fractions based on CDR3 nucleotide sequence plus V segment. Antigen specificity was annotated against VDJdb with VDJmatch, allowing one amino acid substitution in CDR3. TCRdb reprocessed the reads and lists each CDR3 protein sequence as a single entry, with no DNA. These V and J calls rely on TCRdb rather than the paper's analysis. The sample's table covers around 470,000 distinct CDR3 sequences. Roughly 1.4% of the sample lies in the top ten.

Sequenced material: blood T cells: a sorted CD56 or NKG2C T cell subset, CD4+ or CD8+ T cells, or bulk PBMC T cells (not recorded which). This TCR was recovered from a woman between 45 and 60 years old in good health. Donor details come from another sample of the same person, matched by shared clones. This chain joins TRBV5-1 to TRBJ1-4. CDR3 loop: CASSLEVQQKLFF.